Presented here are 8 T cell receptor beta chains from one specimen sequenced in a study of glioma-infiltrating T cells. TCR alpha and beta CDR3 regions were amplified from RNA using iRepertoire nested multiplex PCR. MiXCR, applied by TCRdb to the multiplex PCR reads, yields one record per CDR3 protein. The repertoire holds about 110,000 distinct CDR3 sequences, with less than 30% as singletons. Material for sequencing was glioma tissue, nonneoplastic brain tissue, or PBMCs (not recorded which). The receptors here all came from a human donor with low-grade glioma or glioblastoma, undergoing nonglioma brain surgery, or in good health (not recorded which).

The J gene is TRBJ2-5, the V gene TRBV28; 8 bases agree with TRBD1. CDR1 MDHEN and CDR2 SYDVKM come from the germline V gene. Unmatched junction bases numbered 18, after V lost 3 bases and J lost 12 bases. The CDR3 has 16 amino acids. The CDR3 region has the DNA TGTGCCAGCAGTTTGCTCAGACAGGGGTCGATGAAGACAAAGTACTTC. Translation: CASSLLRQGSMKTKYF.

This clonotype was seen repeatedly, ten times or more. The chain links TRBV20-1 to TRBJ2-5; TRBD1 matches 7 bases. The germline gives CDR1 DFQATT, CDR2 SNEGSKA (reference sequence). The CDR3 covers 12 residues. After removal of 4 bases from V and 4 bases from J, the junction contained 3 bases not matched to a gene. CDR3 sequence: CSATGGRETQYF. In DNA, the CDR3 is TGCAGTGCTACAGGGGGACGAGAGACCCAGTACTTC.

V usage is TRBV12-3 or TRBV12-4 and J usage is TRBJ1-1; tentatively, D is TRBD1 (5 bases). Trimming shortened V by 4 bases and J by 2 bases, and 11 bases separated the two germline ends. This CDR3 is 14 amino acids long. CDR3 sequence reads: CASSCRGGNTEAFF. CDR3 DNA sequence: TGTGCCAGCAGTTGCCGCGGGGGAAACACTGAAGCTTTCTTT.

This clonotype has just a few counts. Here the CDR3 reads CASSVSGYEQYF. In DNA form, the CDR3 reads TGTGCCAGCAGCGTCAGCGGCTACGAGCAGTACTTC. The chain couples TRBV9 to TRBJ2-7, with D possibly being TRBD2 (5 bases). V lost 2 bases and J lost 3, with 6 bases in between. Germline loops: CDR1 SGDLS, CDR2 YYNGEE. CDR3 size: 12 residues.

This clonotype occurred many times. The V and J genes are TRBV6-2 or TRBV6-3 and TRBJ2-3; 10 bases are a match to TRBD2. This CDR3 spans 16 amino acids. The germline CDR1 and CDR2 sequences are MNHEY and SVGEGT. V gave up 4 bases and J gave up 4 bases; unmatched junction bases: 8. The CDR3 region is CASSWSGRALADTQYF. CDR3 in DNA: TGTGCCAGCAGTTGGAGCGGGAGGGCCTTGGCAGATACGCAGTATTTT.

The sample holds a few counts of this clonotype. DNA of the CDR3: TGTGCCAGCAGCTTAACTGCGACAGGGGGTAGCACAGATACGCAGTATTTT. Encoded protein: CASSLTATGGSTDTQYF. The chain uses TRBV7-3 and TRBJ2-3; TRBD1 matches at 9 bases. J lost 0 bases, V lost 0 bases, and 4 bases had no gene match. Germline CDR1 SGHTA, CDR2 FQGTGA. This CDR3 comprises 17 residues.

This clonotype was observed many times. V usage is TRBV25-1 and J usage is TRBJ1-2; the D is unclear. The CDR3 has 14 residues. The germline V gene encodes CDR1 MGHDK and CDR2 SYGVNS. V lost 8 bases and J lost 4, with 17 bases in between. The CDR3 DNA follows: TGTGCCAGCCCCGAACCGCGTGAAACCTATGGCTACACCTTC. This gives the protein CASPEPRETYGYTF.

Of note for this clonotype: A much larger clone is a single base away; this may be a read error. The chain links TRBV29-1 to TRBJ2-7, with D possibly TRBD2 on 6 matching bases. In germline, CDR1 is SQVTM, CDR2 ANQGSEA. The CDR3 totals 15 residues. The germline V and J ends were trimmed by 7 bases and 6 bases, with 25 bases remaining between them. CDR3 protein: CSASPKTAGSSEQYF. The CDR3, as DNA: TGCAGCGCCTCCCCGAAGACAGCGGGTTCCAGCGAGCAGTACTTC.